A selection of T cell receptor beta chains follows, all from one sample in a study of human CD8 memory T cell subsets. TCRdb fed the 5' RACE reads into MiXCR, producing one record per CDR3 protein. This table holds over 7,000 distinct CDR3 sequences, under 4% found once. Source material: CD8+ T cells from PBMCs. These receptors were obtained from a human donor in good health. Both conserved end residues are part of each CDR3.

TRBV12-3/TRBV12-4 CASSVTYTEAFF
TRBV14 CASSQGLRKLFF
TRBV6-5 CASSYSKRAGRTEAFF
TRBV28 CASSPGTGSHNEQFF
TRBV7-8 CASSIPPGRGASYEQYF
TRBV28 CASGQRAITGANVLTF
TRBV9 CASSVDGSYNEQFF
TRBV19 CASSIPNGETEAFF
TRBV7-9 CASSPAWTSSYEQYF
TRBV4-1 CASSQEGAIRETQYF
TRBV24-1 CATSETGTIQETQYF
TRBV27 CASSSIQGLVTEAFF
TRBV24-1 CATSGSMHTDTQYF
TRBV15 CATSRTVLDEQFF
TRBV28 CASSPITGGQETQYF
TRBV20-1 CSARDTTSSGGPPYEQYF
TRBV6-2/TRBV6-3 CASSFLTESYEQYF
TRBV29-1 CSVEDLRGGFNEQFF
TRBV20-1 CSARDSSGRTYEQYF
TRBV3-1 CASSQVLGTGPWNTQYF
TRBV20-1 CSARDVRGHNEQFF
TRBV20-1 CSARDLGKSRSYEQYF
TRBV20-1 CSALLLGQSINQPQHF
TRBV29-1 CSVEGPGQDYEQYF
TRBV4-1 CASSPQGGGGGNTIYF
TRBV19 CASTLGAGGSRKQFF
TRBV12-3/TRBV12-4 CASSLGAGLAGDGRTDTQYF
TRBV7-6 CASSPGTANTEAFF
TRBV20-1 CSARDRVLESTDTQYF
TRBV5-5 CASSLDPGQGPAGELFF
TRBV20-1 CSASSGPYQPQHF
TRBV6-2/TRBV6-3 CATAAGDTYEQYF
TRBV10-3 CAISEFRLAEGYNEQFF
TRBV19 CASAEGQGITEQFF
TRBV20-1 CSARVVGGRTYEQYF
TRBV2 CASSGRGQGTSDTQYF
TRBV6-2/TRBV6-3 CASSYSIGAGSTDTQYF
TRBV5-1 CASSPSGGTVEAFF
TRBV7-8 CASSLSPSGRTYEQYF
TRBV27 CASSLSPLWLAGAPDTQYF
TRBV12-3/TRBV12-4 CASSFLRGHEQYF
TRBV7-8 CASSLRALNTEAFF
TRBV5-1 CASSLEGRHMGETQYF
TRBV7-6 CASSLETGTNSPLHF
TRBV5-4 CASSLEAVNTGELFF
TRBV5-1 CASSLAGGGLETQYF
TRBV4-1 CASSQEMANGYTF
TRBV25-1 CASSPDWDYEQYF
TRBV9 CASSFSGSSDTQYF
TRBV24-1 CATSDLQGNQETQYF